The entry below gives a single TCR beta chain sequence along with its context. These data belong to a study of shared clonotypes between healthy human individuals. Generated by immunoSEQ multiplex PCR, the TCRdb table keeps only in-frame clones and is missing some. Of 600,000 or so clones listed, 95% are singletons. Naive CD8 cells, CD45RO-negative and positively selected for CCR7, excluded terminally differentiated effector memory CD45RA+ cells. This CDR3 contains 15 residues. Germline CDR1 and CDR2: SGHNT and YENEEA. The V gene lost 5 bases and the J gene lost 4 bases, with 15 bases spanning the gap.

The V and J genes are TRBV11-3 and TRBJ1-3, with TRBD1 as a possible D gene (6 bases). The TCR comes from a woman in her twenties or thirties in good health. The sample taken for sequencing was naive CD8+ T cells sorted from blood. CDR3 sequence (DNA): TGTGCCAGCAGCCCAAAACAGGGACACGGAAACACCATATATTTT. As protein: CASSPKQGHGNTIYF.